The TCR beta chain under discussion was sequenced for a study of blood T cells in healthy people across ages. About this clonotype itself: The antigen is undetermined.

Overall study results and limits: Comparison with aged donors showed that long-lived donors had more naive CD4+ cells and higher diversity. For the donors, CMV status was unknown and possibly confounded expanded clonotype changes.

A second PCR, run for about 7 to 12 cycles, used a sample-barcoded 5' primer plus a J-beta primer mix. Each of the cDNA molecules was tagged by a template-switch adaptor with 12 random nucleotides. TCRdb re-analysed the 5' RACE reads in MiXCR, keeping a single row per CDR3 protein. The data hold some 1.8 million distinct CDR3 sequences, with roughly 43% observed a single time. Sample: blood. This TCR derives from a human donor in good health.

The CDR3 spells CASSFGRLGVNSPLHF. The CDR3 bases are TGTGCCAGCAGTTTTGGTCGCCTGGGGGTTAATTCACCCCTCCACTTT. The chain has TRBV28 and TRBJ1-6, with D perhaps TRBD1 (5 bases). In germline, CDR1 is MDHEN, CDR2 SYDVKM. V was shortened by 3 bases and J by 6 bases, with 15 bases between the two germline ends. The CDR3 runs 16 residues. Full variable domain (missing parts from reference TRBV28 and TRBJ1-6): DVKVTQSSRYLVKRTGEKVFLECVQDMDHENMFWYRQDPGLGLRLIYFSYDVKMKEKGDIPEGYSVSREKKERFSLILESASTNQTSMYLCASSFGRLGVNSPLHFGNGTRLTVT.